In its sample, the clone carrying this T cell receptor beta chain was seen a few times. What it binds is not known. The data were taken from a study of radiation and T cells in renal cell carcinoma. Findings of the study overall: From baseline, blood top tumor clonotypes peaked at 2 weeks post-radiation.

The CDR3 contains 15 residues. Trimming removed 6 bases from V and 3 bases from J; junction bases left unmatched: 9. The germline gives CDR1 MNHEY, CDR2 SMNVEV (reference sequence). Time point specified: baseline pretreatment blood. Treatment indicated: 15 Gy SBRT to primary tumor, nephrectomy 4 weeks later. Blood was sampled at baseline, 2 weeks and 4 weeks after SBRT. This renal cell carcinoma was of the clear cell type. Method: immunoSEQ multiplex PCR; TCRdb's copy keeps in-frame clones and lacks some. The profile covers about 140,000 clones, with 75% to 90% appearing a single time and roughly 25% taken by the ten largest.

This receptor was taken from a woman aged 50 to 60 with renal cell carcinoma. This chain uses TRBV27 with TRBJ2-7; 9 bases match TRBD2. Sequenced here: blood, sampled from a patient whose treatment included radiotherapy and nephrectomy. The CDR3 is CASSTGLATNYEQYF. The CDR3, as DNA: TGTGCCAGCAGCACAGGACTAGCGACAAACTACGAGCAGTACTTC.